The 5 T cell receptor beta chains below were found in one sample sequenced in a study of CXCR3-negative and CXCR3-positive naive CD8 T cells (dated by TCRdb to about 2019). The run used a NextSeq 550. The Human TCR Profiling Kit (MiLaboratory) was used to prepare UMI-labeled 5' RACE TRB cDNA libraries. TCRdb reprocessed the sequencing reads and holds a single record per CDR3 protein sequence, with no DNA. The sample's table lists a count of 100,000 to 150,000 distinct CDR3 sequences. The ten largest clones take up roughly 0.6% of the sample. General findings and caveats noted by the study authors: TRB CDR3s from CXCR3-positive naive cells showed higher hydrophobicity (lower Kidera factor 4), lower energy, and higher strength and volume indices than CXCR3-negative naive cells.

These TCRs are of unknown antigen specificity. The source material was naive CXCR3+ CD8+ T cells from blood. Explained via the paper, the cell subset or site label denotes: CD45RO-CCR7+CD27+CD95- naive CD8+ T cells expressing CXCR3 (TNR3+). These receptor sequences come from a human donor in good health. Some clones in this sample may be carry-over from other donors' samples.

V usage is TRBV7-6 and J usage is TRBJ2-7; absent DNA, TCRdb's TRBD1 call cannot be checked. This CDR3 has 14 amino acids. Germline-derived CDR1 and CDR2 are SGHVS and FNYEAQ. The CDR3 sequence is CASSLERGAYEQYF. Looking up the rest from reference TRBV7-6 and TRBJ2-7 gives the full variable domain: GAGVSQSPRYKVTKRGQDVALRCDPISGHVSLYWYRQALGQGPEFLTYFNYEAQQDKSGLPNDRFSAERPEGSISTLTIQRTEQRDSAMYRCASSLERGAYEQYFGPGTRLTVT.

The chain combines TRBV6-5 with TRBJ2-5; the TRBD2 assignment by TCRdb is unverifiable without DNA. The CDR3 runs 16 residues. Per the germline V gene, CDR1 is MNHEY and CDR2 is SVGAGI. The CDR3 loop reads CASRLRTPSGQGTQYF.

The chain links TRBV4-3 to TRBJ1-1. The CDR3 loop spans 14 amino acids. Per germline, CDR1 LGHNA and CDR2 YSLEER. CDR3 amino acids: CASSQDIVVTEAFF.

The chain joins TRBV18 to TRBJ2-1; lacking DNA, the TRBD1 call made by TCRdb goes unchecked. This CDR3 has 14 amino acids. Germline-derived CDR1 and CDR2 are KGHSH and LQKENI. The CDR3 is CASSPGQGAYEQFF. The full variable domain, in which reference TRBV18 and TRBJ2-1 provide the parts outside the CDR3, is NAGVMQNPRHLVRRRGQEARLRCSPMKGHSHVYWYRQLPEEGLKFMVYLQKENIIDESGMPKERFSAEFPKEGPSILRIQQVVRGDSAAYFCASSPGQGAYEQFFGPGTRLTVL.

The gene calls are TRBV7-2 and TRBJ2-3; the D call from TCRdb, TRBD1, cannot be confirmed without DNA. The CDR3 runs to 15 residues. From germline, CDR1 is SGHTA and CDR2 FQGNSA. CDR3: CASSFSVLRGDTQYF.